The rows below give T cell receptor beta chains drawn from one sample of a study of neoadjuvant anti-PD-1 for oral cavity cancer. TCRdb's copy holds only in-frame clones and misses some; the assay was immunoSEQ multiplex PCR. Seen here are about 79,000 clones, around four fifths observed once, and the top ten hold about 3.4%. The sample in question was PBMCs, obtained before nivolumab (anti-PD-1) treatment. The source is a person between 40 and 80 years old with oral cavity squamous cell carcinoma. CDR3s include the opening cysteine and the closing phenylalanine or tryptophan. The D gene is left open where the match is weak. Some rows mark clone size as missing; the rest say once, few, many or name a class of expanded clone.

J	D	size	V	DNA	CDR3
TRBJ2-3	.	.	TRBV11-2	TGTGCCAGCACCCTACACAGGGATCCCGGGGCAGATACGCAGTATTTT	CASTLHRDPGADTQYF
TRBJ1-2	TRBD1	.	TRBV6-5	TGTGCCAGCAGAAGTCGACGGGACAGGTTGAGGTACACCTTC	CASRSRRDRLRYTF
TRBJ2-2	TRBD2	.	TRBV5-1	TGCGCCAGCACAATGCGGGGGGCAAACACCGGGGAGCTGTTTTTT	CASTMRGANTGELFF
TRBJ2-1	TRBD1	.	TRBV27	TGTGCCAGCAGTCTGGGGACAGGAGGGGGCAATGAGCAGTTCTTC	CASSLGTGGGNEQFF
TRBJ1-1	.	.	TRBV11-2	TGTGCCAGCAGCTTAGTGGGGGCCTACACTGAAGCTTTCTTT	CASSLVGAYTEAFF
TRBJ2-7	.	.	TRBV19	TGTGCCAGTTCCACAGGCTCCTACGAGCAGTACTTC	CASSTGSYEQYF
TRBJ1-1	.	few	TRBV7-9	TGTGCCAGCAGCTTAGTGCTGGGCTCCACTGAAGCTTTCTTT	CASSLVLGSTEAFF
TRBJ2-5	.	.	TRBV5-1	TGCGCCAGCAGCTTGCAAAAGCGATCCCGAGAGACCCAGTACTTC	CASSLQKRSRETQYF
TRBJ1-3	.	.	TRBV6-5	TGTGCCAGCAGTCAGGGGAGAAACACCATATATTTT	CASSQGRNTIYF
TRBJ2-6	.	.	TRBV9	TGTGCCAGCAGCGAGTGGAGTCTCCCCGATGGGGCCAACGTCCTGACTTTC	CASSEWSLPDGANVLTF
TRBJ1-3	.	.	TRBV5-1	TGCGCCAGCAGCCCCCAGGGACCGATCTCTGGAAACACCATATATTTT	CASSPQGPISGNTIYF
TRBJ1-1	.	.	TRBV28	TGTGCCAGCACTCGTGGGCCGGTTGGGACTGAAGCTTTCTTT	CASTRGPVGTEAFF
TRBJ2-7	.	.	TRBV30	TGTGCCTGGAGTAATAGGATCCTCGGCGAGCAGTACTTC	CAWSNRILGEQYF
TRBJ2-7	TRBD1	.	TRBV6-5	TGTGCCAGCACCTCAGGACAGGGCTACGAGCAGTACTTC	CASTSGQGYEQYF
TRBJ2-1	TRBD2	.	TRBV15	TGTGCCACCAGCGGGGGTAGCGGGAGCGTCGCCTACAATGAGCAGTTCTTC	CATSGGSGSVAYNEQFF
TRBJ2-5	TRBD1	.	TRBV7-9	TGTGCCAGCAGCTCAAGACAGGGGGCTGTGAGGACCCAGTACTTC	CASSSRQGAVRTQYF
TRBJ1-4	.	.	TRBV5-1	TGCGCCAGCAGCATGGGAGGCATTAATGAAAAACTGTTTTTT	CASSMGGINEKLFF
TRBJ2-7	.	.	TRBV11-2	TGTGCCAGCAGCGCTGCCCGGGAGCAGTACTTC	CASSAAREQYF
TRBJ2-2	TRBD1	.	TRBV11-3	TGTGCCAGCAGCTCCGGGACAGGGTCGGGCGGGGAGCTGTTTTTT	CASSSGTGSGGELFF
TRBJ2-1	.	.	TRBV10-3	TGTGCCATCAGTAAGAGCTCCTACAATGAGCAGTTCTTC	CAISKSSYNEQFF
TRBJ2-7	.	medium-sized	TRBV4-1	TGCGCCAGCAGCCAAGATGCCCGGAACTCCGAGCAGTACTTC	CASSQDARNSEQYF
TRBJ2-5	TRBD2	.	TRBV5-1	TGCGCCAGCAGCTTGCGCCCTAGCGGGAGTATCGTTGATTCGGAGACCCAGTACTTC	CASSLRPSGSIVDSETQYF
TRBJ1-2	TRBD1	.	TRBV30	TGTGCCCGGGACAGGGGGTATTATGGCTACACCTTC	CARDRGYYGYTF
TRBJ1-3	.	.	TRBV7-6	TGTGCCAGCAGCGCCAGCCGGGACACTGGAAACACCATATATTTT	CASSASRDTGNTIYF
TRBJ1-1	TRBD1	.	TRBV4-1	TGCGCCAGCAGCGACAGGGGGCACAACACTGAAGCTTTCTTT	CASSDRGHNTEAFF
TRBJ1-5	TRBD1	few	TRBV9	TGTGCCAGCGGGGCGGGACAGGGTTCCCCGCAGCCCCAGCATTTT	CASGAGQGSPQPQHF
TRBJ2-1	.	.	TRBV7-8	TGTGCCAGCAGCTTAAGGCGCTGGGGCCACAATGAGCAGTTCTTC	CASSLRRWGHNEQFF